The 8 T cell receptor beta chains below all came from one sample that was sequenced in a study of CD8+CD57+ T cells in acquired aplastic anemia. Genomic DNA acted as the template from which TCR beta VDJ combination and CDR3 sequence profiling were carried out. Via MiXCR, TCRdb re-called the reads, giving one row per CDR3 protein. Of approximately 150,000 distinct CDR3 sequences detected, roughly 48% appear once; the ten largest clones hold around 1%. CD8+CD57+ cell expansion had been shown by flow cytometry in patients chosen for sequencing. The specimen was sorted CD4+, CD8+, or CD8+CD57+ T cells (not recorded which) from PBMCs. The receptors shown here come from a human donor with aplastic anemia.

This clonotype was seen a handful of times. The chain joins TRBV6-1 to TRBJ2-7; the D gene is possibly TRBD2 (6 bases). CDR3 length: 14 residues. With 5 bases removed from V and 0 bases from J, the gap between germline ends came to 11 bases. Germline loops: CDR1 MNHNS, CDR2 SASEGT. The CDR3 DNA is TGTGCCAGCAGTCGGGACTCGAGCTCCTACGAGCAGTACTTC. Translation: CASSRDSSSYEQYF.

The gene calls are TRBV7-9 and TRBJ1-1; tentative D call: TRBD1 (5 bases). CDR3 length: 12 residues. V was shortened by 6 bases and J by 8 bases, with 13 bases between the two germline ends. The germline V gene has CDR1 SEHNR and CDR2 FQNEAQ (reference sequence). CDR3 in amino acids: CASSRQYLEAFF. Written as DNA, the CDR3 is TGTGCCAGCAGTAGACAGTACCTAGAAGCTTTCTTT.

Comment on this clonotype: No conserved phenylalanine or tryptophan is present at the end of the CDR3, so a read error is the likely explanation. The DNA is left out, because the CDR3 cannot be placed on it with certainty; the CDR3 is given as TCRdb lists it. This chain links TRBV12-3 or TRBV12-4 with TRBJ1-2. The CDR3 contains 11 residues when both ends are counted. CDR3 amino acids: CASREGLARSY.

This chain links TRBV24-1 with TRBJ2-1; 10 bases agree with TRBD1. V lost 3 bases and J lost 9; bases outside the gene matches: 13. CDR3 length: 17 amino acids. CDR1 and CDR2 from the germline V gene are KGHDR and SFDVKD. For the CDR3, the DNA is TGTGCCACCAGTGATCCCAGCAGCTTGGACAGGGGGAGTGAGCAGTTCTTC. Amino acid sequence: CATSDPSSLDRGSEQFF.

This clonotype was observed a few times. The chain recombines TRBV6-5 with TRBJ1-2; 9 positions agree with TRBD1. CDR1 is MNHEY, CDR2 SVGAGI, per germline. J was trimmed by 7 bases and V by 4 bases; bases with no gene match: 7. There are 14 residues in the CDR3. For the CDR3, the DNA is TGTGCCAGCAGTTTGGACAGGGGCTCTGGTGGCTACACCTTC. This codes for CASSLDRGSGGYTF.

This clonotype was counted at least ten times. CDR3 coding DNA: TGCAGCGTCCGGGATGGGGGGTGGGCCACTGAAGCTTTCTTT. It is translated as CSVRDGGWATEAFF. The chain is built from TRBV29-1 and TRBJ1-1; D may be TRBD1 (5 bases). Trimming took off 6 bases at V and 4 bases at J, with 18 bases between the two ends. Per the germline V gene, CDR1 is SQVTM and CDR2 is ANQGSEA. This CDR3 comprises 14 residues.

This clonotype was seen many times. The DNA for the CDR3 is TGTGCCAGCGGGCCTCTTAGCGGGGGGCCCGTAGGGGAGACCCAGTACTTC. It codes for CASGPLSGGPVGETQYF. The chain recombines TRBV7-8 with TRBJ2-5, with 10 nucleotides matching TRBD2. Germline trimming cut 8 bases from V and 5 bases from J; bases unmatched to any gene: 17. This CDR3 comprises 17 residues. Per the germline V gene, CDR1 is SGHVS and CDR2 is FQNEAQ.

V is TRBV6-2 or TRBV6-3 and J is TRBJ2-7; 8 positions match TRBD2. The junction had 6 bases not matched to a gene; V was cut back by 0 bases and J by 2 bases. The germline V gene encodes CDR1 MNHEY and CDR2 SVGEGT. This CDR3 has 16 residues. The CDR3 nucleotides are TGTGCCAGCAGTTACTCTTTAGCGGGGACGACCTACGAGCAGTACTTC. This sequence encodes CASSYSLAGTTYEQYF.